Shown below are 9 T cell receptor beta chains from a single sample sequenced in a study of OX40 agonist ivuxolimab in advanced cancers. Assay used: immunoSEQ multiplex PCR; TCRdb lists only in-frame clones, some missing. Here the sample spans tens of thousands of clones, roughly four fifths being singletons. Material: CD4+ or CD8+ T cells sorted from blood, obtained in a trial of the OX40 agonist ivuxolimab. The receptors derive from an adult with an advanced solid tumor such as melanoma, head and neck, liver or kidney cancer.

This clone was seen only once. The V and J genes are TRBV27 and TRBJ2-6; D gene uncertain. V lost 8 bases and J lost 0, with 8 bases in between. Germline assignment: CDR1 MNHEY and CDR2 SMNVEV (reference sequence). This CDR3 contains 14 residues. The CDR3 sequence: CASRWSSGANVLTF. The CDR3 DNA is TGTGCCAGCCGCTGGTCCTCTGGGGCCAACGTCCTGACTTTC.

This sequence joins TRBV5-1 and TRBJ1-6; D is possibly TRBD1 (5 bases). CDR3 length: 14 residues. V lost 5 bases to trimming and J lost 7 bases, with 13 bases between them. CDR1 and CDR2 (germline): SGHRS, YFSETQ. CDR3 loop: CASRIVGDNSPLHF. CDR3 sequence (DNA): TGCGCCAGCAGAATTGTGGGGGACAATTCACCCCTCCACTTT.

This chain links TRBV18 with TRBJ1-5; the D is unclear. The CDR3 runs 15 residues. The V and J ends lost 1 base and 3 bases respectively, with 10 bases between them. CDR1 is KGHSH, CDR2 LQKENI, per germline. CDR3 sequence (DNA): TGTGCCAGCTCACCACTTTCAGGTAACAATCAGCCCCAGCATTTT. It specifies CASSPLSGNNQPQHF.

V gene TRBV11-1 combines with J gene TRBJ2-1; unclear D gene. CDR3 length: 15 amino acids. The germline V gene encodes CDR1 SGHAT and CDR2 FQDESV (reference sequence). Trimming took off 4 bases at V and 5 bases at J, with 15 bases between the two ends. As DNA, the CDR3 is TGTGCCAGCAGCTACCACACAAATCGCGACAATGAGCAGTTCTTC. The encoded protein is CASSYHTNRDNEQFF.

This clone was detected only once. The chain is built from TRBV6-1 and TRBJ2-1, with D possibly being TRBD1 (5 bases). CDR3 size: 14 residues. V lost 6 bases, J lost 0 bases, and 9 bases lay in between. Per germline, CDR1 MNHNS and CDR2 SASEGT. The CDR3 DNA follows: TGTGCCAGCAGCGCAGGGATCTCCTACAATGAGCAGTTCTTC. It yields the protein CASSAGISYNEQFF.

As for this clone: The same CDR3 also results from other DNA sequences found in this sample. The V call is TRBV11-2, the J call TRBJ2-7; D unresolved. V lost 3 bases, J lost 0 bases, and 0 bases lay in between. CDR1 is SGHAT, CDR2 FQNNGV, per germline. The CDR3 is 11 amino acids. The CDR3 reads CASSFSYEQYF. CDR3 sequence (DNA): TGTGCCAGCAGCTTCTCCTACGAGCAGTACTTC.

This chain joins TRBV6-6 and TRBJ2-7, with 11 nucleotides matching TRBD2. V gave up 8 bases and J gave up 6 bases; unmatched junction bases: 6. This CDR3 is 13 amino acids long. CDR1 MNHNY and CDR2 SVGAGI come from the germline V gene (reference sequence). The CDR3 loop reads CASRASGGTEQYF. The CDR3 DNA follows: TGTGCCAGCCGGGCTAGCGGGGGGACCGAGCAGTACTTC.

The chain is built from TRBV9 and TRBJ2-3; D may be TRBD1 (7 bases). Trimming removed 4 bases at V and 4 bases at J, with 22 bases between. The CDR3 sequence is 17 residues long. Germline CDR1 SGDLS, CDR2 YYNGEE. CDR3 sequence (DNA): TGTGCCAGCAGCCTTAGACAGGGTGGGGGGTTGCCAGATACGCAGTATTTT. Amino acids: CASSLRQGGGLPDTQYF.

A remark on this clone: The junction departs from germline at one end; a sequencing error may be responsible. V is TRBV6-6 and J is TRBJ1-2, with D perhaps matching TRBD1 (5 bases). Germline loops: CDR1 MNHNY, CDR2 SVGAGI (reference sequence). The CDR3 loop spans 16 amino acids. CDR3 protein: CASNYPAGTSNYGYTF. CDR3 bases: TGTGCCAGCAATTACCCAGCAGGGACCTCGAACTATGGCTACACCTTC.